This is a list of T cell receptor beta chains from one sample in a study of T cell responses to AZD1222 COVID-19 vaccine. The method was immunoSEQ multiplex PCR; TCRdb's version includes in-frame clones alone and lacks a portion of them. This sample carries approximately 150,000 clones, under 95% of them seen once, and the ten largest clones take less than 4.5%. Sequenced material: peripheral blood, taken on day 0 of MenACWY control vaccination. The origin of the receptors is an adult in good health. CDR3s include the opening cysteine and the closing phenylalanine or tryptophan.

j_call v_call cdr3_aa
TRBJ2-2 TRBV5-1 CASSSSGAGTGELFF
TRBJ2-1 TRBV7-2 CASSLTGVRGNEQFF
TRBJ2-7 TRBV28 CASSGTPTYEQYF
TRBJ1-1 TRBV5-8 CASSSRGQGPMTEAFF
TRBJ2-7 TRBV5-1 CASGKEDREQYF
TRBJ1-4 TRBV6-5 CASSTGTGQEKLFF
TRBJ1-1 TRBV3-1/TRBV3-2 CASSQVLGEAFF
TRBJ2-2 TRBV9 CASSANSNANTGELFF
TRBJ2-1 TRBV29-1 CSVVYTVGQFF
TRBJ1-5 TRBV2 CASSDAGGFHSNQPQHF
TRBJ1-5 TRBV18 CASSLLQGMNQPQHF
TRBJ1-1 TRBV14 CASSLGRGSEAFF
TRBJ1-2 TRBV18 CASSPFGSGYTF
TRBJ2-3 TRBV7-6 CASSFGGGGTDTQYF
TRBJ2-7 TRBV19 CASSTAGRGYEQYF
TRBJ2-2 TRBV7-9 CASSHYRAANTGELFF
TRBJ1-5 TRBV19 CASSVWSRSDAIQPQHF
TRBJ2-2 TRBV30 CAWAGQLNTGELFF
TRBJ2-2 TRBV7-8 CASRAGRAATGELFF
TRBJ2-5 TRBV19 CASSKLAGPETQYF
TRBJ1-3 TRBV2 CASSDQGDYSGNTIYF
TRBJ2-1 TRBV4-1 CASSQGEGSYNEQFF
TRBJ2-2 TRBV27 CASRGLARENTGELFF
TRBJ1-2 TRBV7-9 CASSLRTAYGYTF
TRBJ2-3 TRBV10-3 CATSQRDGTDTQYF
TRBJ1-2 TRBV5-1 CASSRTGGSYGYTF
TRBJ2-1 TRBV7-3 CASSLGPNLYNEQFF
TRBJ1-1 TRBV5-1 CASSLQGTGALNTEAFF
TRBJ1-2 TRBV10-3 CAISEPGTGGADGYTF
TRBJ2-1 TRBV7-3 CASSLPSGGHSYNEQFF
TRBJ2-4 TRBV18 CASSPPGSDIQYF
TRBJ1-5 TRBV14 CASSQVVVGPQHF
TRBJ2-7 TRBV18 CASSRERTGRGEQYF